This record concerns one T cell receptor (beta chain) sequence. Its antigen is unknown. Other DNA sequences from this sample encode an identical CDR3 as well. Germline-derived CDR1 and CDR2 are MNHEY and SMNVEV (reference sequence). This CDR3 has 13 residues. J gave up 9 bases and V 2 bases, and 5 bases lay outside the gene matches. The data originate from a study of T cells in narcolepsy. At the level of the study: Healthy controls were enrolled alongside patients with narcolepsy type 1 or type 2.

Study-wide results and caveats: In some patient and control memory CD4+ samples, autoreactive clones were absent. Autoreactive HCRT-specific and TRIB2-specific clonotypes were marked in same-patient CSF-versus-blood CD4+ comparisons.

The protocol was immunoSEQ multiplex PCR, while the TCRdb copy is restricted to in-frame clones and leaves out a portion. The sample has about 25,000 clones, about four fifths seen once. The sequence was obtained from a human donor with narcolepsy. J is TRBJ2-7 and V is TRBV27; TRBD1 matches 9 bases. Source material: CD45RA- memory CD4+ T cells from PBMCs. The CDR3 nucleotides are TGTGCCAGCAGTTTAGGGACAGGGCTCGGGCAGTACTTC. Translation gives CASSLGTGLGQYF.